The rows below give T cell receptor beta chains drawn from one sample of a study of T cells in Graves' hyperthyroidism and ophthalmopathy. TCRdb passed the multiplex PCR reads through MiXCR, listing each CDR3 protein once. The data contain some 510,000 distinct CDR3 sequences, 20% to 25% of them seen just once; the ten biggest clones take up more than 25%. Sample: blood. The receptors shown here come from a young man with Graves' hyperthyroidism. Each CDR3 is given with its conserved first and last residue. D genes are given only for firm matches. Clone sizes are given selectively: once, few, many, or a class where the clone is expanded.

d_gene	v_gene	abundance	j_gene	CDR3nt	CDR3aa
TRBD1	TRBV6-1	many	TRBJ1-5	TGTGCCAGCACCGACCCGGACAGGGCGAATCAGCCCCAGCATTTT	CASTDPDRANQPQHF
TRBD1	TRBV28	.	TRBJ1-2	TGTGCCAGCAGGCTGACAGGGTACTATGGCTACACCTTC	CASRLTGYYGYTF
TRBD1	TRBV6-1	few	TRBJ1-6	TGTGCCAGCAGTGGGGGACAGCGAGATTCACCCCTCCACTTT	CASSGGQRDSPLHF
TRBD1	TRBV29-1	many	TRBJ2-6	TGCAGCGTTGGGACAGGGGACGGGGCCAACGTCCTGACTTTC	CSVGTGDGANVLTF
.	TRBV5-1	many	TRBJ2-7	TGCGCCAGCAGGGGACCCTACGAGCAGTACTTC	CASRGPYEQYF
TRBD1	TRBV24-1	few	TRBJ2-1	TGTGCCACCAGTGATCCGCCCGGGACAGGGTTGAATGAGCAGTTCTTC	CATSDPPGTGLNEQFF
.	TRBV10-3	.	TRBJ1-5	TGTGCCATCAGTGCCTCGGGGGGTGACCAGCCCCAGCATTTT	CAISASGGDQPQHF
TRBD1	TRBV6-1	.	TRBJ1-1	TGTGCCAGCAGGGAAACAGGGGGCGCGAGGGATACTGAAGCTTTCTTT	CASRETGGARDTEAFF
.	TRBV5-1	many	TRBJ2-4	TGCGCCAGCAGCTTGGGCAGCCTAGGGAACATTCAGTACTTC	CASSLGSLGNIQYF
TRBD1	TRBV28	many	TRBJ1-1	TGTGCCAGCAGGAAGGGACAGGGGGGATCAAAAGCTTTCTTT	CASRKGQGGSKAFF
TRBD2	TRBV6-2/TRBV6-3	many	TRBJ2-7	TGTGCCAGCAGTACGGGACTAGCGGGGAACGAGCAGTACTTC	CASSTGLAGNEQYF
TRBD2	TRBV27	once	TRBJ2-7	TGTGCCAGGCAACCGGGACTAGCGGACAGATACGAGCAGTACTTC	CARQPGLADRYEQYF
.	TRBV12-3/TRBV12-4	once	TRBJ1-6	TGTGCCAGCAGTTTAATATTCGCAGAAAGCAGAAATTCACCCCTCCACTTT	CASSLIFAESRNSPLHF
TRBD1	TRBV12-3/TRBV12-4	many	TRBJ1-5	TGTGCCAGCAGTCCCGGGACAGGACATCAGCCCCAGCATTTT	CASSPGTGHQPQHF
.	TRBV12-3/TRBV12-4	many	TRBJ1-2	TGTGCCAGCAGGGAGACAGATCTTTATGGCTACACCTTC	CASRETDLYGYTF
.	TRBV7-9	many	TRBJ2-5	TGTGCCAGCAGCTTAATCGCCGGGATGGAGACCCAGTACTTC	CASSLIAGMETQYF
TRBD1	TRBV7-3	.	TRBJ2-7	TGTGCCAGCAGCTTAACGGGGACAGGGGACAACGAGCAGTACTTC	CASSLTGTGDNEQYF
.	TRBV28	many	TRBJ1-1	TGTGCCAGCAGTTTACAGGGAGCTGAAGCTTTCTTT	CASSLQGAEAFF
.	TRBV20-1	many	TRBJ2-7	TGCAGTGCTAGAGTAGCCTTAAGGAGGCACGAGCAGTACTTC	CSARVALRRHEQYF
.	TRBV27	.	TRBJ2-7	TGTGCCAGCAGTCGGACCGGGACAACCTACGAGCAGTACTTC	CASSRTGTTYEQYF
.	TRBV10-1	many	TRBJ2-2	TGCGCCAGCAGTACGCGGGACACCGGGGAGCTGTTTTTT	CASSTRDTGELFF
.	TRBV28	.	TRBJ1-3	TGTGCCAGCAGCTTCGCCCAGAGCTCTGTAAATTGGGACACCATATATTTT	CASSFAQSSVNWDTIYF
.	TRBV28	many	TRBJ1-2	TGTGCCAGCAGTCCCGGACGGACCTATGGCTACACCTTC	CASSPGRTYGYTF
.	TRBV6-2/TRBV6-3	few	TRBJ1-2	TGTGCCACCTCACATCTTTTCAATGGCTACACCTTC	CATSHLFNGYTF
.	TRBV9	many	TRBJ1-2	TGTGCCAGCAGCGTAAAGGGGGAGTTCGATGGCTACACCTTC	CASSVKGEFDGYTF
.	TRBV2	few	TRBJ2-7	TGTGCCAGCAGTGATTTACGCGGTCTGGGGACCTACGATCAGTACTTC	CASSDLRGLGTYDQYF
.	TRBV11-1	.	TRBJ1-1	TGTGCCAGCAGCCCACCGGGCCGGGGGATAGTGAACACTGAAGCTTTCTTT	CASSPPGRGIVNTEAFF
TRBD1	TRBV11-1	many	TRBJ1-2	TGTGCCAGCAGCTTGGCGACAGGGGAAGGGAACTATGGCTACACCTTC	CASSLATGEGNYGYTF
.	TRBV24-1	many	TRBJ2-5	TGTGCCACCAGTGATAACAGGGTTGGAGAGACCCAGTACTTC	CATSDNRVGETQYF
.	TRBV12-3/TRBV12-4	few	TRBJ1-1	TGTGCCAGCAGTTTATGGGGGGCCGAGAACACTGAAGCTTTCTTT	CASSLWGAENTEAFF
.	TRBV20-1	many	TRBJ2-2	TGCAGTGCTAGTAACACCTACACCGGGGAGCTGTTTTTT	CSASNTYTGELFF
.	TRBV2	many	TRBJ1-2	TGTGCCAGCACCCGGGACGGTCAAAACTATGGCTACACCTTC	CASTRDGQNYGYTF
.	TRBV5-1	.	TRBJ1-2	TGCGCCAGCAGTCGGGACGCCGCGGGGGACTATGGCTACACCTTC	CASSRDAAGDYGYTF
.	TRBV6-6	many	TRBJ1-3	TGTGCCAGCAACGACGGGGCTTCCGGAAACACCATATATTTT	CASNDGASGNTIYF
.	TRBV28	once	TRBJ2-5	TGTGCCAGCAGTTCTAACAGGGCCCAAGAGACCCAGTACTTC	CASSSNRAQETQYF
TRBD1	TRBV6-1	.	TRBJ1-1	TGTGCCAGCAGTGAGGCGCCGACAGGGATGGCTGAAGCTTTCTTT	CASSEAPTGMAEAFF
TRBD1	TRBV12-3/TRBV12-4	few	TRBJ2-7	TGTGCCAGCAGCGGACAGGGATGGTCCGAGCAGTACTTC	CASSGQGWSEQYF
.	TRBV2	many	TRBJ2-5	TGTGCCAGCAGTGTCGAGGGAACGGGGACCCAGTACTTC	CASSVEGTGTQYF
.	TRBV6-2/TRBV6-3	.	TRBJ1-2	TGTGCCAGCAGTTCCATCGGGGTATCTGGCTACACCTTC	CASSSIGVSGYTF
.	TRBV3-1	.	TRBJ2-7	TGTGCCAGCAGCCAGGAAGGACTCGAGCAGTACTTC	CASSQEGLEQYF
TRBD1	TRBV7-2	.	TRBJ1-2	TGTGCCAGCAGCACCTCGACAGGGAATGGCTACACCTTC	CASSTSTGNGYTF
.	TRBV10-2	.	TRBJ1-2	TGCGCCAGCAGAGCCGGGACAACCAACTATGGCTTCACCTTC	CASRAGTTNYGFTF
.	TRBV24-1	many	TRBJ2-2	TGTGCCACCAGTGACGGGGTCACCGGGGAGCTGTTTTTT	CATSDGVTGELFF
.	TRBV6-5	many	TRBJ2-5	TGTGCCAGCAGTTACTCACAGGGAATCCAGTACTTC	CASSYSQGIQYF
.	TRBV29-1	many	TRBJ1-1	TGCAGCGTTTCTAGGGACACTGAAGCTTTCTTT	CSVSRDTEAFF
TRBD1	TRBV19	few	TRBJ2-2	TGTGCCAGTAGTTGGGGAACAGGGGGCGCAACCGGGGAGCTGTTTTTT	CASSWGTGGATGELFF
.	TRBV14	.	TRBJ2-5	TGTGCCAGCAGCGCGAAGACAGGCCAAGAGACCCAGTACTTC	CASSAKTGQETQYF
.	TRBV12-3/TRBV12-4	.	TRBJ2-7	TGTGCCAGCAGTTGGTACAATTCCTACGAGCAGTACTTC	CASSWYNSYEQYF
.	TRBV3-1	few	TRBJ2-5	TGTGCCAGCAGCCAATGGAGCAGCTTCGTGGGAGAGACCCAGTACTTC	CASSQWSSFVGETQYF
.	TRBV19	many	TRBJ1-1	TGTGCCAGTAGTGTCGGGATCAAGAACACTGAAGCTTTCTTT	CASSVGIKNTEAFF
.	TRBV6-5	few	TRBJ2-3	TGTGCCAGCAGTTACGGGTCAGATACGCAGTATTTT	CASSYGSDTQYF
.	TRBV6-2/TRBV6-3	.	TRBJ2-5	TGTGCCAGCAGTTACGGCGAAATCCGGAGAGAGACCCAGTACTTC	CASSYGEIRRETQYF